The clone carrying this T cell receptor (beta chain) appeared a few times. The source of the sample is a study of blood T cell repertoires in COVID-19. Germline assignment: CDR1 LGHNA and CDR2 YNFKEQ. The CDR3 is made up of 16 amino acids. V lost 0 bases, J lost 5 bases, and 5 bases stayed unmatched. Only in-frame clones appear in the TCRdb table, and some are missing; sequencing was by immunoSEQ multiplex PCR. The sample yields approximately 400,000 clones, around 87% seen once. The rearrangement joins TRBV4-2 to TRBJ1-5, with 9 bases fitting TRBD1. The specimen was PBMCs or T cells enriched from blood (not recorded which). This receptor was obtained from a man younger than 40 who had recovered from COVID-19. CDR3 coding DNA: TGTGCCAGCAGCCAAGAGGGGACAGGGACTCATCAGCCCCAGCATTTT. Its protein product is CASSQEGTGTHQPQHF.